The 21 T cell receptor beta chains given below trace back to one sample, sequenced in a study of blood T cell repertoires in COVID-19. Assay used: immunoSEQ multiplex PCR; TCRdb lists only in-frame clones, some missing. This table has more than 200,000 clones, around nine tenths appearing once. The material sequenced was peripheral blood. The receptors come from a woman aged 55-70 years with COVID-19, enrolled during active disease.

This chain links TRBV29-1 with TRBJ1-1; possible D gene TRBD1, 5 bases. Germline lookup yields CDR1 SQVTM and CDR2 ANQGSEA. The CDR3 runs 12 residues. The germline V and J ends were trimmed by 8 bases and 10 bases, with 20 bases remaining between them. This CDR3 is CSTKSGGLGAFF. The CDR3, as DNA: TGCAGCACAAAGTCGGGGGGTTTAGGAGCTTTCTTT.

This chain connects TRBV11-2 to TRBJ2-1; D gene uncertain. V shed 5 bases and J shed 8 bases, with 28 bases lying between them. CDR3 size: 18 residues. Per germline, CDR1 SGHAT and CDR2 FQNNGV. The chain's CDR3 is CASSRLSGGLELVDEQFF. The CDR3 DNA reads TGTGCCAGCAGCAGACTCAGTGGCGGTCTCGAGTTAGTCGATGAGCAGTTCTTC. Using reference TRBV11-2 and TRBJ2-1 for the parts outside the CDR3, the full variable domain is EAGVAQSPRYKIIEKRQSVAFWCNPISGHATLYWYQQILGQGPKLLIQFQNNGVVDDSQLPKDRFSAERLKGVDSTLKIQPAKLEDSAVYLCASSRLSGGLELVDEQFFGPGTRLTVL.

This chain connects TRBV18 to TRBJ2-3, with TRBD2 as a possible D gene (6 bases). Germline V lookup: CDR1 KGHSH, CDR2 LQKENI. V was shortened by 6 bases and J by 2 bases, with 15 bases between the two germline ends. The CDR3 totals 15 residues. CDR3 region: CASSSRGKFTDTQYF. In nucleotides, the CDR3 is TGTGCCAGCTCGTCCCGGGGGAAGTTCACAGATACGCAGTATTTT.

This clone was seen only once. The junction departs from the called germline gene at one end, perhaps through a read error. J is TRBJ2-7 and V is TRBV19; TRBD2 aligns across 15 bases. The CDR3 has 15 residues. The germline gives CDR1 LNHDA, CDR2 SQIVND (reference sequence). This CDR3 reads CASSIGGTSGRKQYF. CDR3 DNA: TGTGCCAGCAGTATAGGTGGGACTAGCGGGAGGAAGCAGTACTTC. Filled out from reference TRBV19 and TRBJ2-7, the complete variable domain reads DGGITQSPKYLFRKEGQNVTLSCEQNLNHDAMYWYRQDPGQGLRLIYYSQIVNDFQKGDIAEGYSVSREKKESFPLTVTSAQKNPTAFYLCASSIGGTSGRKQYFGPGTRLTVT.

The CDR3 is CASSPDGQGSTIYF. CDR3 nucleotides: TGCGCCAGCAGCCCTGACGGGCAGGGGAGCACCATATATTTT. The V and J genes are TRBV5-1 and TRBJ1-3; D may be TRBD1 (6 bases). The germline V gene encodes CDR1 SGHRS and CDR2 YFSETQ. Between the trimmed V and J ends, which lost 4 bases and 9 bases, there was a span of 17 bases. This CDR3 spans 14 amino acids.

This clone appeared once. V is TRBV30 and J is TRBJ1-2; no clear D gene. This CDR3 has 13 amino acids. Germline CDR1 is GTSNPN and CDR2 is SVGIG (reference sequence). V shed 6 bases and J shed 0 bases, with 11 bases lying between them. The CDR3 sequence is CACERRANYGYTF. The CDR3 coding sequence is TGTGCCTGCGAGAGAAGAGCTAACTATGGCTACACCTTC.

The chain joins TRBV11-2 to TRBJ1-6, with 10 bases matching TRBD1. Germline V gene lookup returns CDR1 SGHAT and CDR2 FQNNGV. This CDR3 region has 18 residues. V trimming: 5 bases; J trimming: 7 bases; junction bases outside the gene matches: 14. CDR3 residues: CASSPRRVRTGGNSPLHF. CDR3 DNA sequence: TGTGCCAGCAGCCCCCGAAGGGTTCGGACAGGGGGAAATTCACCCCTCCACTTT.

J is TRBJ1-5 and V is TRBV18; 9 bases are a match to TRBD1. The CDR3 consists of 15 residues. Per the germline V gene, CDR1 is KGHSH and CDR2 is LQKENI. Losses at the gene ends were 6 bases for V and 6 bases for J; bases not matched to a gene: 9. DNA for the CDR3: TGTGCCAGCTCGCCTACAGGGGGCTCCGGTCAGCCCCAGCATTTT. Translated: CASSPTGGSGQPQHF.

The chain carries TRBV4-1 and TRBJ1-6, with 10 bases identical to TRBD1. The CDR3 consists of 16 residues. The J segment lost 4 bases and the V segment lost 4 bases, leaving 4 bases of the junction unmatched. The germline V gene encodes CDR1 MGHRA and CDR2 YSYEKL. The CDR3: CASSRTGGSYNSPLHF. The DNA of the CDR3 is TGCGCCAGCAGCCGGACAGGGGGATCGTATAATTCACCCCTCCACTTT.

V is TRBV4-3 and J is TRBJ2-7; tentatively, D is TRBD1 (5 bases). CDR3 length: 16 amino acids. Germline CDR1 is LGHNA and CDR2 is YSLEER. V lost 0 bases to trimming and J lost 2 bases, with 14 bases between them. CDR3 nucleotide sequence: TGCGCCAGCAGCCAAGACCACTACAGGAGAACCTACGAGCAGTACTTC. It is translated as CASSQDHYRRTYEQYF.

The chain joins TRBV7-7 to TRBJ2-7; weak D call: TRBD1 (5 bases). Trimming pared 6 bases from V and 3 bases from J, leaving 18 bases between. This CDR3 contains 15 residues. The germline gives CDR1 SSHAT, CDR2 FNYEAQ (reference sequence). The CDR3 protein is CASSWFDDRDYEQYF. CDR3 coding DNA: TGTGCCAGCAGTTGGTTTGACGACAGAGACTACGAGCAGTACTTC.

CDR3 amino acids: CASTPGGSNYGYTF. The DNA for the CDR3 is TGTGCCAGCACCCCGGGGGGGTCCAACTATGGCTACACCTTC. The chain couples TRBV19 to TRBJ1-2; D may be TRBD1 (5 bases). The CDR3 runs 14 residues. In germline, CDR1 is LNHDA, CDR2 SQIVND (reference sequence). Deletions cut 9 bases from V and 2 bases from J, with 16 bases between.

The chain couples TRBV12-3 or TRBV12-4 to TRBJ2-7; TRBD2 might be the D (5 bases). Between the trimmed V and J ends, which lost 2 bases and 3 bases, there was a span of 8 bases. The CDR3 runs 13 residues. CDR3 in DNA: TGTGCCAGCAGTTTATTCGGGGACTACGAGCAGTACTTC. Translating it yields CASSLFGDYEQYF.

The J gene is TRBJ2-4, the V gene TRBV6-5; TRBD2 aligns across 8 bases. Germline V lookup: CDR1 MNHEY, CDR2 SVGAGI. Unmatched junction bases numbered 6, after V lost 8 bases and J lost 0 bases. This CDR3 has 15 residues. The CDR3 is CASGVAGQAKNIQYF. The CDR3 DNA reads TGTGCCAGCGGGGTAGCGGGACAAGCCAAAAACATTCAGTACTTC.

V gene TRBV10-1 combines with J gene TRBJ2-7; D might be TRBD1 (6 bases). CDR1 WNHNN and CDR2 SYGVQD come from the germline V gene (reference sequence). This CDR3 is built from 14 residues. Trimming removed 4 bases from V and 0 bases from J, with 10 bases in between. The CDR3 region is CASSVGQSSYEQYF. In DNA form, the CDR3 reads TGCGCCAGCAGTGTTGGACAGTCCTCCTACGAGCAGTACTTC.

The chain uses TRBV5-1 and TRBJ2-3; maybe TRBD2 (5 bases). The germline V gene has CDR1 SGHRS and CDR2 YFSETQ. V gave up 6 bases and J gave up 1 base, with 12 bases separating them. This CDR3 has 14 residues. The CDR3 reads CASNPAGGTDTQYF. The CDR3 coding sequence is TGCGCCAGCAATCCCGCCGGGGGCACAGATACGCAGTATTTT.

The J gene is TRBJ2-3, the V gene TRBV6-5, with D uncertain. Germline CDR1 is MNHEY and CDR2 is SVGAGI. The CDR3 consists of 16 residues. Trimming removed 2 bases at V and 2 bases at J, with 14 bases between. The CDR3 coding sequence is TGTGCCAGCAGTTACCGTCAGTTCACCACCACAGATACGCAGTATTTT. Translating it yields CASSYRQFTTTDTQYF.

This rearrangement joins TRBV28 to TRBJ1-5, with 8 bases identical to TRBD1. Germline CDR1 MDHEN, CDR2 SYDVKM. The CDR3 has 14 amino acids. J gave up 2 bases and V 8 bases, and 5 bases lay outside the gene matches. CDR3 in amino acids: CASGTGGGNQPQHF. CDR3 in DNA: TGTGCCAGCGGAACAGGGGGGGGCAATCAGCCCCAGCATTTT. Full variable domain (remainder filled in from reference TRBV28 and TRBJ1-5): DVKVTQSSRYLVKRTGEKVFLECVQDMDHENMFWYRQDPGLGLRLIYFSYDVKMKEKGDIPEGYSVSREKKERFSLILESASTNQTSMYLCASGTGGGNQPQHFGDGTRLSIL.

This clone has just a few counts. The V and J genes are TRBV14 and TRBJ1-6; 7 bases are a match to TRBD1. CDR1 SGHDN and CDR2 FVKESK come from the germline V gene. CDR3 length: 15 residues. V lost 1 base, J lost 7 bases, and 4 bases stayed unmatched. The CDR3 nucleotides read TGTGCCAGCAGCCAAGGACAGGGTTTGAATTCACCCCTCCACTTT. It encodes CASSQGQGLNSPLHF.

This clone was seen a handful of times. Other DNA sequences of this sample code for an identical CDR3. The chain combines TRBV7-7 with TRBJ2-3; perhaps TRBD2 as D (6 bases). The V gene's germline CDR1 is SSHAT and CDR2 FNYEAQ (reference sequence). The CDR3 has 15 amino acids. V was pared by 1 base and J by 0 bases, with 8 bases between. The CDR3 region has the DNA TGTGCCAGCAGCTTAGGGAGCGGGAGCACAGATACGCAGTATTTT. It codes for CASSLGSGSTDTQYF. The full variable domain, in which reference TRBV7-7 and TRBJ2-3 provide the parts outside the CDR3, is GAGVSQSPRYKVTKRGQDVTLRCDPISSHATLYWYQQALGQGPEFLTYFNYEAQPDKSGLPSDRFSAERPEGSISTLTIQRTEQRDSAMYRCASSLGSGSTDTQYFGPGTRLTVL.

This clone is a singleton in its sample. This chain uses TRBV3-1 (or the pseudogene TRBV3-2) with TRBJ2-3, with a tentative D call TRBD1 (5 bases). The CDR3 spans 15 residues. V lost 1 base, J lost 4 bases, and 12 bases lay in between. Germline V gene sequence: CDR1 LGHDT, CDR2 YNNKEL (reference sequence). CDR3 region: CASSQAASGPDTQYF. CDR3 in DNA: TGTGCCAGCAGCCAAGCCGCTTCAGGGCCAGATACGCAGTATTTT.